The source of this TCR beta chain is a study of blood T cell repertoires in COVID-19. About the research overall: Spain, Italy and the United States supplied samples that represented acute and convalescent COVID-19.

Per the original methods: Reference gene primer amplification in the assay estimated nucleated cell counts. Sequenced by immunoSEQ multiplex PCR; TCRdb stores in-frame clones only, minus some. The D gene and trimming were derived from the DNA, and the V and J assignments and clone size from that table. The sample lists around 450,000 clones, around 88% seen once, with more than 4% in the top ten. Germline CDR1 reads MNHNS; CDR2 reads SASEGT. The CDR3 extends over 14 amino acids. V was clipped by 3 bases and J by 2 bases, with 8 bases between them. The receptor was derived from a woman aged 25 to 39 with acute or convalescent COVID-19. The rearrangement uses TRBV6-1 and TRBJ1-5; TRBD1 is a possible D gene (5 bases). The sample consisted of peripheral blood. The CDR3 is CASSDWGRNQPQHF. The CDR3 bases are TGTGCCAGCAGTGATTGGGGCCGCAATCAGCCCCAGCATTTT.